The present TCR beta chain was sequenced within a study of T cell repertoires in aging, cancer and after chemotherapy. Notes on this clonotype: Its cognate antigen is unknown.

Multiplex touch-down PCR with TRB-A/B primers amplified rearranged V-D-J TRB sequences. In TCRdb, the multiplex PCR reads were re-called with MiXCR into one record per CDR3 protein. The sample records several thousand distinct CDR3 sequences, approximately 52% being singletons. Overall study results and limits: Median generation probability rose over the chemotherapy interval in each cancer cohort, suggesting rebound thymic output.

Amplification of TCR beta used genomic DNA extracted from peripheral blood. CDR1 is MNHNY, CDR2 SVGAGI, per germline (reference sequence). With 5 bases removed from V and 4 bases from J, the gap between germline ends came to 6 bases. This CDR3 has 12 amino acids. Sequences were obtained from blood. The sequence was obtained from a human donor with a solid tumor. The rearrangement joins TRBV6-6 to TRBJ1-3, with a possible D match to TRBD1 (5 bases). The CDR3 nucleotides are TGTGCCAGCAGTGCAGGGGGAAACACCATATATTTT. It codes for CASSAGGNTIYF.